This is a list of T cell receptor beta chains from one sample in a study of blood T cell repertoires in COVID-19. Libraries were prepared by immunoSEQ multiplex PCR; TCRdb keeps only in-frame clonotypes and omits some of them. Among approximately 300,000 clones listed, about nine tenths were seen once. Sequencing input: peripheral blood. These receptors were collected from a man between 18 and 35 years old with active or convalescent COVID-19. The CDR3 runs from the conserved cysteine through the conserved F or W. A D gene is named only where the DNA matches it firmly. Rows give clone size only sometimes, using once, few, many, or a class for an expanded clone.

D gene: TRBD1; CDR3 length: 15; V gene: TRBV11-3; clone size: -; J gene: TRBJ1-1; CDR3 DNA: TGTGCCAGCAGCTCCCGGACAGGGGGCCTCACTGAAGCTTTCTTT; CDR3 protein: CASSSRTGGLTEAFF
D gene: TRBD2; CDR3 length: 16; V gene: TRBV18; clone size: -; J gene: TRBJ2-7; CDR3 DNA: TGTGCCAGCTCACAAACCGCCGGGACTAGAGTTTACGAGCAGTACTTC; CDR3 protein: CASSQTAGTRVYEQYF
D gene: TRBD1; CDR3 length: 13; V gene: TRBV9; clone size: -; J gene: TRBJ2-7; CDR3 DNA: TGTGCCAGCAGCGGGGACAGAGCCTACGAGCAGTACTTC; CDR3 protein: CASSGDRAYEQYF
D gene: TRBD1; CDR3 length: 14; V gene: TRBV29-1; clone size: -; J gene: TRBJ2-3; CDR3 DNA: TGCAGCGTTGGACAGGGGGCGAGCACAGATACGCAGTATTTT; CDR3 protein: CSVGQGASTDTQYF
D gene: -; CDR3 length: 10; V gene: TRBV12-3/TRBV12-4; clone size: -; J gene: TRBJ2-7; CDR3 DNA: TGTGCCAGCACCCGCTACGAGCAGTACTTC; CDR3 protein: CASTRYEQYF
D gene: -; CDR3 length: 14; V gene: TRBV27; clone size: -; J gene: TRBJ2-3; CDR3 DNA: TGTGCCAGCAGTTTATCGCAGGGTTCAGATACGCAGTATTTT; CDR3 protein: CASSLSQGSDTQYF
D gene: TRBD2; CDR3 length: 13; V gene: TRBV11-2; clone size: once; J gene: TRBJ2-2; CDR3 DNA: TGTGCCAGCAGCTTAGTAGCGGGCGGGGAGCTGTTTTTT; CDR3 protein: CASSLVAGGELFF
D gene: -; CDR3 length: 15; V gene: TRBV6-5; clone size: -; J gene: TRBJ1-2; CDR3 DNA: TGTGCCAGCAGCCTACAGACGGAGGGGATCTATGGCTACACCTTC; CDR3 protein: CASSLQTEGIYGYTF
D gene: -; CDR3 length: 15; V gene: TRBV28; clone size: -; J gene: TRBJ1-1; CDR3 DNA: TGTGCCAGCACCCCTGAGGGTTGGAGTAACACTGAAGCTTTCTTT; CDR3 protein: CASTPEGWSNTEAFF
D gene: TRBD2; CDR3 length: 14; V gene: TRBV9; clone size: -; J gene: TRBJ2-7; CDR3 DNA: TGTGCCAGCACCCTAGCGGGAAGCTCCTACGAGCAGTACTTC; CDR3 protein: CASTLAGSSYEQYF
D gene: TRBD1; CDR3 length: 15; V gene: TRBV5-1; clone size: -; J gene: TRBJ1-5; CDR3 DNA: TGCGCCAGCAGCTTGGGATCTTTGACAGGGGAGCCCCAGCATTTT; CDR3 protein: CASSLGSLTGEPQHF
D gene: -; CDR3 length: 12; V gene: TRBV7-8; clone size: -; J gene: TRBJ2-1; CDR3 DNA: TGTGCCAGCAGCTCAACAGGGTTTCCGCAGTTCTTC; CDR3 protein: CASSSTGFPQFF
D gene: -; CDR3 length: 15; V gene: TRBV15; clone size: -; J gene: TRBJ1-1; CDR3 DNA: TGTGCCACCAGCAGAGAACAGAGTTTGAACACTGAAGCTTTCTTT; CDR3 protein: CATSREQSLNTEAFF
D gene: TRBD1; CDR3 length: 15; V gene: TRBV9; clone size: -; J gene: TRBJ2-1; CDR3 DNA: TGTGCCAGCAGCGTTGAGGGGGACAGCTACAATGAGCAGTTCTTC; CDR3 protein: CASSVEGDSYNEQFF
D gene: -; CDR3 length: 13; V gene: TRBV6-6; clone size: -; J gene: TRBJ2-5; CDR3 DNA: TGTGCCAGCAGTTACGGCCCGCGGGAGACCCAGTACTTC; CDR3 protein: CASSYGPRETQYF
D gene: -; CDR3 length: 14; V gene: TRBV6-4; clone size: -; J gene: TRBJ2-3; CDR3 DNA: TGTGCCAGCACCGGACTACACGTCGCAGATACGCAGTATTTT; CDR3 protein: CASTGLHVADTQYF
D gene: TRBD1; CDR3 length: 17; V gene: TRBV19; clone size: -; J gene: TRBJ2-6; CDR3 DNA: TGTGCCAGTAGTATGGACAGGGCGAGCTCTGGGGCCAACGTCCTGACTTTC; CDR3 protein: CASSMDRASSGANVLTF
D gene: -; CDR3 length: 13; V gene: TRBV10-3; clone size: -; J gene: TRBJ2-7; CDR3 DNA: TGTGCCATCAGTGACCCCGGCCCGGGTTATGCGTACTTC; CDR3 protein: CAISDPGPGYAYF
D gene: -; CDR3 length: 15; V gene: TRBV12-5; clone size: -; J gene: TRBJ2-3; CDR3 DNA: TGTGCTAGTGGAAATCAGGGCGAAAGCACAGATACGCAGTATTTT; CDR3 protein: CASGNQGESTDTQYF
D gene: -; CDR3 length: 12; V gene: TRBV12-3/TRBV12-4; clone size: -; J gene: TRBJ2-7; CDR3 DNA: TGTGCCAGCTCTGTTACGGGGTACGAGCAGTACTTC; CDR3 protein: CASSVTGYEQYF
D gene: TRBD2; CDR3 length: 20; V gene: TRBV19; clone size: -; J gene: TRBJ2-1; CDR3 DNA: TGTGCCAGTAGATCAACAACTCGTGGGGGGGAACTAGCGGGAGGCCGTGAGCAGTTCTTC; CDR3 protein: CASRSTTRGGELAGGREQFF
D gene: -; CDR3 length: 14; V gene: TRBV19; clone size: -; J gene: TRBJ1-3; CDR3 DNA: TGTGCCAGTAAGCAGGTACAGTCTGGAAACACCATATATTTT; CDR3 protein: CASKQVQSGNTIYF
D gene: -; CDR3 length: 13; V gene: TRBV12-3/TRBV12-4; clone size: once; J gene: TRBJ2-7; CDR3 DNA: TGTGCCAGCAGTTTTTCTAATTCCTACGAGCAGTACTTC; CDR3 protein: CASSFSNSYEQYF
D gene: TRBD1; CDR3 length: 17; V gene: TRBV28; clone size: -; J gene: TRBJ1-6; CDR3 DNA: TGTGCCAGCAGTTTAAGGGCTACAGGGGGAAATAATTCACCCCTCCACTTT; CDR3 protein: CASSLRATGGNNSPLHF
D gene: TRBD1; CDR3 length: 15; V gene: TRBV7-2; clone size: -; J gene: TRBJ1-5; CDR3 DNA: TGTGCCAGCAGCCCGGACAGGGCAGGGAATCAGCCCCAGCATTTT; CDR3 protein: CASSPDRAGNQPQHF
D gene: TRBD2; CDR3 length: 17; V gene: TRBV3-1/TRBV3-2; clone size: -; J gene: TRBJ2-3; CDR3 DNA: TGTGCCAGCAGCCAAGGTGTAGCGGGAGGTTTGGGGAATACGCAGTATTTT; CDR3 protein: CASSQGVAGGLGNTQYF
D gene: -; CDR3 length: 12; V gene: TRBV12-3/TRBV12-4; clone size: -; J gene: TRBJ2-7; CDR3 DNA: TGTGCCAGCAGTTTAGCGCGGTACGAGCAGTACTTC; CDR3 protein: CASSLARYEQYF
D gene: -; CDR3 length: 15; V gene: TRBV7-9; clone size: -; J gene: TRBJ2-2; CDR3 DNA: TGTGCCAGCAGCTTAGGACAGCCGAACACCGGGGAGCTGTTTTTT; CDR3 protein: CASSLGQPNTGELFF
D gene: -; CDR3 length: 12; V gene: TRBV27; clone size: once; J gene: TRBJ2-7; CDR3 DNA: TGTGCCAGCCGCGGATTAGGGGTCGAGCAGTACTTC; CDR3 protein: CASRGLGVEQYF
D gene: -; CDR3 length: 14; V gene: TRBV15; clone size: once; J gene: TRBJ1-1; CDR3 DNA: TGTGCCACCAGCAGAGTCGCGAGGAACACTGAAGCTTTCTTT; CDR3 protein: CATSRVARNTEAFF
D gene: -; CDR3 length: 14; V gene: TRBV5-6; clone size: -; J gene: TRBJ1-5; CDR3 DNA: TGTGCCAGCAGCTTGGGCGGACAGAATCAGCCCCAGCATTTT; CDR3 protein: CASSLGGQNQPQHF
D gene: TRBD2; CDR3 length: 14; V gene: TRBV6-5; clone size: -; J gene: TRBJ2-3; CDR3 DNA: TGTGCCAGCAGGCTAGCGGGCCGCACAGATACGCAGTATTTT; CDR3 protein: CASRLAGRTDTQYF
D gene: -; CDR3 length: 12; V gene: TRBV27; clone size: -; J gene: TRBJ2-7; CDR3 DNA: TGTGCCAGCAGTTTATCGACGGGCGAGCAGTACTTC; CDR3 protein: CASSLSTGEQYF
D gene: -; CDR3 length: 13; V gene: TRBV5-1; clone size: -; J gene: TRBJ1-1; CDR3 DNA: TGCGCCAGCAGCCGTGACAGCATGACTGAAGCTTTCTTT; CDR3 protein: CASSRDSMTEAFF
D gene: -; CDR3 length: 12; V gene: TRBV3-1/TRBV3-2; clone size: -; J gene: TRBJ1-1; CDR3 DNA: TGTGCCAGCAGCCAAGTGGCCTCTGAAGCTTTCTTT; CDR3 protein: CASSQVASEAFF
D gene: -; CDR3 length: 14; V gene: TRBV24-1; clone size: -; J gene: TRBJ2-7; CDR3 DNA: TGTGCCACCAGCTCTTCCCTAAAATACTACGAGCAGTACTTC; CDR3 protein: CATSSSLKYYEQYF
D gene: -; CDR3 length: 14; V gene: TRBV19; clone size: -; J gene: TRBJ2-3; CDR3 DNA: TGTGCCAGTAGTATAGCGGGATCAGCGGATACGCAGTATTTT; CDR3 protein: CASSIAGSADTQYF
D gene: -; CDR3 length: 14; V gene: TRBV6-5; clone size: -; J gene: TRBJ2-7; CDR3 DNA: TGTGCCAGCAGTCAGTCAGGTAGCTCCTACGAGCAGTACTTC; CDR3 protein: CASSQSGSSYEQYF
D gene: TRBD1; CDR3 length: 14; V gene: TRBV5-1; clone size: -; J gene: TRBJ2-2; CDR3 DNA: TGCGCCAGCAGCTTCGGGACAGCCACCGGGGAGCTGTTTTTT; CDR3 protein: CASSFGTATGELFF
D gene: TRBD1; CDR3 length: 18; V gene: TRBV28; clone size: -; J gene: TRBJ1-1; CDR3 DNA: TGTGCCAGCAGTTTATTCCCCCGGGACAGGGGCAAGAACACTGAAGCTTTCTTT; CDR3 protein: CASSLFPRDRGKNTEAFF
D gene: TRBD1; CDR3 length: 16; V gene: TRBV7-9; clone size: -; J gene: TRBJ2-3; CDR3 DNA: TGTGCCAGCAGCCCTCAAAGACAGGGTTCTGGCGATACGCAGTATTTT; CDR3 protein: CASSPQRQGSGDTQYF
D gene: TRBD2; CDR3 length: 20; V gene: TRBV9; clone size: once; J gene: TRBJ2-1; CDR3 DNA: TGTGCCAGCAGCGAAGGGCCACGTTTTCCGTTAGCGGGGGCGGGGAATGAGCAGTTCTTC; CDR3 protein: CASSEGPRFPLAGAGNEQFF
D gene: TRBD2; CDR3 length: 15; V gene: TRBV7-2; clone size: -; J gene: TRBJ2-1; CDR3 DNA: TGTGCCAGCAGCTTAAGTGGGGGGGTATACAATGAGCAGTTCTTC; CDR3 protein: CASSLSGGVYNEQFF
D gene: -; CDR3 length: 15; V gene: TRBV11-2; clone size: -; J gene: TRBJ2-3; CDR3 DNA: TGTGCCAGCAGCTTAGGTCTCTCTGAGGCAGATACGCAGTATTTT; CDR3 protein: CASSLGLSEADTQYF
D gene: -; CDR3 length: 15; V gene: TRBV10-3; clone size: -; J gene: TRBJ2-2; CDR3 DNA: TGTGCCATCAGTCCCCCCCCGGACAGTAGCGGGGAGCTGTTTTTT; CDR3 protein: CAISPPPDSSGELFF
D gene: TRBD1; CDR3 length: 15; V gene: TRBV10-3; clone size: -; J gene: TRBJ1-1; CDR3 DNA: TGTGCCATCAGTGACCCGGGACAGGGAAACACTGAAGCTTTCTTT; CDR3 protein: CAISDPGQGNTEAFF
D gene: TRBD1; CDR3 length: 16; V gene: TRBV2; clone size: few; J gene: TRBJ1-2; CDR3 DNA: TGTGCCAGCAGTGAGCCTGGGGACAGGGGGCGACCTGGCTACACCTTC; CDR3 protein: CASSEPGDRGRPGYTF
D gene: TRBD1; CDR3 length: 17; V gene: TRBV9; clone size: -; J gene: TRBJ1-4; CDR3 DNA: TGTGCCAGCAGCCCTCGGACAGGCACCACCGGAGTTGAAAAACTGTTTTTT; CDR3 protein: CASSPRTGTTGVEKLFF
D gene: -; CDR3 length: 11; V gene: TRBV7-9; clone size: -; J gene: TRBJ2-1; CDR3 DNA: TGTGCCAGCAGCTTGCGCGGAAAGCAGTTCTTC; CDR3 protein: CASSLRGKQFF
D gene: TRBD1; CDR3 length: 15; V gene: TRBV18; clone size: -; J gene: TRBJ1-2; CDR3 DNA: TGTGCCAGCTCAAAAAACCGGGACAGGGGGCTTGGCTACACCTTC; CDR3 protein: CASSKNRDRGLGYTF
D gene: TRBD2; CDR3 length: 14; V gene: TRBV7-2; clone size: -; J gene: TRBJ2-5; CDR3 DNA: TGTGCCAGCAGCCTCACTAGCGGGGGGGTGGCCCAGTACTTC; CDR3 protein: CASSLTSGGVAQYF
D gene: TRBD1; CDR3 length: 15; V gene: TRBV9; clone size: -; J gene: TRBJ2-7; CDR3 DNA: TGTGCCAGCAGCGTCGGGACAGGGTTTCAGTACGAGCAGTACTTC; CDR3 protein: CASSVGTGFQYEQYF
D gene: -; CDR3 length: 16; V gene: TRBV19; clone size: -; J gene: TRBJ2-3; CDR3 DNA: TGTGCCAGTAGTATCCCGAGTCCGGGTCACACAGATACGCAGTATTTT; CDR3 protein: CASSIPSPGHTDTQYF